Each of the 16 T cell receptor beta chains below was sequenced from the same sample in a study of blood T cell repertoires in COVID-19. Assay used: immunoSEQ multiplex PCR; TCRdb lists only in-frame clones, some missing. The sample records roughly 170,000 clones, more than 65% being singletons. The sequenced material came from PBMCs or T cells enriched from blood (not recorded which). These receptors originate from a woman aged 40 to 49 with acute COVID-19.

V usage is TRBV28 and J usage is TRBJ2-3; possible D gene TRBD2, 7 bases. Deletions cut 8 bases from V and 2 bases from J, with 14 bases between. The CDR3 spans 14 residues. Germline V gene lookup returns CDR1 MDHEN and CDR2 SYDVKM. The CDR3 here is CASGEAGHTDTQYF. DNA for the CDR3: TGTGCCAGCGGGGAAGCGGGACACACAGATACGCAGTATTTT.

The gene calls are TRBV30 and TRBJ1-2; 8 bases fit TRBD1. J was trimmed by 4 bases and V by 6 bases; bases with no gene match: 7. The germline V gene encodes CDR1 GTSNPN and CDR2 SVGIG (reference sequence). CDR3 size: 13 residues. The CDR3 coding sequence is TGTGCCTGTTCGCAGGGGGCGGGCTATGGCTACACCTTC. Translated, it gives CACSQGAGYGYTF. Supplemented by reference TRBV30 and TRBJ1-2, the full variable domain reads SQTIHQWPATLVQPVGSPLSLECTVEGTSNPNLYWYRQAAGRGLQLLFYSVGIGQISSEVPQNLSASRPQDRQFILSSKKLLLSDSGFYLCACSQGAGYGYTFGSGTRLTVV.

The sample holds one count of this clone. The chain carries TRBV7-2 and TRBJ2-3; 9 positions agree with TRBD2. The germline CDR1 and CDR2 sequences are SGHTA and FQGNSA. There are 16 residues in the CDR3. J lost 4 bases, V lost 4 bases, and 9 bases had no gene match. The CDR3 here is CASSYRGRAGADTQYF. The CDR3 DNA sequence: TGTGCCAGCAGCTATCGCGGGAGGGCCGGGGCAGATACGCAGTATTTT.

The rearrangement uses TRBV5-8 and TRBJ2-5; 10 bases align to TRBD2. CDR1 is SGHTS and CDR2 is YDEGEE in the germline V gene. V lost 4 bases, J lost 9 bases, and 12 bases stayed unmatched. The CDR3 consists of 15 residues. CDR3 nucleotide sequence: TGTGCCAGCAGCCTTAGCGGGAGGTCCAACGAGGCCCAGTACTTC. It yields the protein CASSLSGRSNEAQYF.

The rearrangement uses TRBV6-1 and TRBJ2-7; D is possibly TRBD2 (6 bases). There are 14 residues in the CDR3. Germline V CDR1 and CDR2: MNHNS, SASEGT. Trimming took 3 bases from V and 1 from J, leaving 10 bases between them. CDR3 in amino acids: CASSETGVSYEQYF. The CDR3 DNA sequence: TGTGCCAGCAGTGAGACGGGGGTATCCTACGAGCAGTACTTC.

This clone came up once. The rearrangement joins TRBV5-1 to TRBJ2-5, with D possibly being TRBD2 (5 bases). The V end lost 0 bases, the J end lost 4 bases, and 16 bases lay between the germline ends. The CDR3 extends over 16 amino acids. Per the germline V gene, CDR1 is SGHRS and CDR2 is YFSETQ. The chain's CDR3 is CASSLGPGMGRETQYF. Here the CDR3 DNA reads TGCGCCAGCAGCTTGGGTCCCGGGATGGGGAGAGAGACCCAGTACTTC.

The chain is built from TRBV2 and TRBJ2-1; 7 positions match TRBD2. Trimming took 6 bases from V and 3 from J; bases not matched to a gene: 8. The germline V gene encodes CDR1 SNHLY and CDR2 FYNNEI. The CDR3 runs to 15 residues. The CDR3 nucleotides are TGTGCCAGCAGGGCCTCGGCGGGAGTCTACAATGAGCAGTTCTTC. Residues: CASRASAGVYNEQFF. The full variable domain, rest sourced from reference TRBV2 and TRBJ2-1, is EPEVTQTPSHQVTQMGQEVILRCVPISNHLYFYWYRQILGQKVEFLVSFYNNEISEKSEIFDDQFSVERPDGSNFTLKIRSTKLEDSAMYFCASRASAGVYNEQFFGPGTRLTVL.

The chain carries TRBV7-9 and TRBJ2-2, with a possible D match to TRBD1 (5 bases). This CDR3 spans 16 amino acids. Germline V CDR1 and CDR2: SEHNR, FQNEAQ (reference sequence). The V and J ends lost 5 bases and 3 bases respectively, with 16 bases between them. CDR3 region: CASSRPQGKDTGELFF. CDR3 sequence (DNA): TGTGCCAGCAGCCGCCCCCAGGGAAAGGACACCGGGGAGCTGTTTTTT.

The rearrangement links TRBV6-1 to TRBJ1-4, with D unclear. This CDR3 contains 16 residues. The germline CDR1 and CDR2 sequences are MNHNS and SASEGT. Trimming removed 0 bases from V and 7 bases from J, with 15 bases in between. CDR3 sequence: CASSEALEGWGEKLFF. The CDR3 DNA is TGTGCCAGCAGTGAAGCTTTAGAGGGATGGGGTGAAAAACTGTTTTTT.

The chain links TRBV30 to TRBJ2-1; 7 bases fit TRBD2. CDR1 is GTSNPN, CDR2 SVGIG, per germline (reference sequence). CDR3 length equals 14 residues. J was trimmed by 7 bases and V by 7 bases; bases with no gene match: 13. Here the CDR3 reads CASLSGKFGNEQFF. DNA for the CDR3: TGTGCCTCACTGAGCGGGAAGTTCGGAAATGAGCAGTTCTTC.

The V and J genes are TRBV3-1 (or the pseudogene TRBV3-2) and TRBJ2-1, with 9 positions matching TRBD2. This CDR3 spans 16 amino acids. Germline V CDR1 and CDR2: LGHDT, YNNKEL (reference sequence). Losses at the gene ends were 0 bases for V and 8 bases for J; bases not matched to a gene: 8. The CDR3 protein is CASSQDGGRAGDEQFF. The CDR3 DNA sequence: TGTGCCAGCAGCCAAGATGGCGGGAGGGCCGGGGATGAGCAGTTCTTC.

The chain couples TRBV29-1 to TRBJ2-1; TRBD2 is a possible D gene (6 bases). The germline CDR1 and CDR2 sequences are SQVTM and ANQGSEA. The ends were cut back, 4 bases at V and 5 bases at J, with 12 bases in the middle. The CDR3 loop spans 13 amino acids. The CDR3 DNA reads as TGCAGCGTTGGGGTAGTAGCGGACAATGAGCAGTTCTTC. This codes for CSVGVVADNEQFF.

The chain joins TRBV7-6 to TRBJ1-5, with TRBD1 as a possible D gene (5 bases). This CDR3 has 14 residues. Trimming pared 4 bases from V and 1 base from J, leaving 8 bases between. Germline-derived CDR1 and CDR2 are SGHVS and FNYEAQ. DNA for the CDR3: TGTGCCAGCAGCTCCCAGGGAAGCAATCAGCCCCAGCATTTT. This sequence encodes CASSSQGSNQPQHF. Drawing the rest from reference TRBV7-6 and TRBJ1-5, the complete variable domain is GAGVSQSPRYKVTKRGQDVALRCDPISGHVSLYWYRQALGQGPEFLTYFNYEAQQDKSGLPNDRFSAERPEGSISTLTIQRTEQRDSAMYRCASSSQGSNQPQHFGDGTRLSIL.

The CDR3, as DNA: TGTGCCAGCAGTGAGGTGACAGGGGACAATGAGCAGTTCTTC. The encoded protein is CASSEVTGDNEQFF. This chain connects TRBV6-1 to TRBJ2-1; 8 bases agree with TRBD1. CDR1 and CDR2 (germline): MNHNS, SASEGT. The length of the CDR3 is 14 residues. Trimming removed 3 bases from V and 5 bases from J; junction bases left unmatched: 3.

This clone was recorded only once. V gene TRBV15 combines with J gene TRBJ2-7, with a tentative D call TRBD2 (5 bases). The CDR3 runs to 14 residues. V lost 0 bases and J lost 2, with 8 bases in between. CDR1 is LNHNV and CDR2 is YYDKDF in the germline V gene (reference sequence). CDR3 residues: CATSRDRGTYEQYV. As DNA, the CDR3 is TGTGCCACCAGCAGAGATCGGGGTACCTACGAGCAGTACGTC.

The CDR3 region is CASSPTGQGAWETQYF. CDR3 nucleotides: TGTGCCAGCTCACCAACGGGACAGGGGGCCTGGGAGACCCAGTACTTC. The chain combines TRBV18 with TRBJ2-5, with TRBD1 matching 12 bases. The CDR3 has 16 amino acids. With V trimmed by 2 bases and J by 5 bases, 6 bases remained unmatched. Germline V gene sequence: CDR1 KGHSH, CDR2 LQKENI.